Following are 11 T cell receptor beta chains from one sample sequenced in a study of T cell clonality in common variable immunodeficiency. General study results and limits: Reportedly, TCR beta sequences from common variable immunodeficiency showed fewer deletions and N-nucleotide insertions.

Measured with immunoSEQ multiplex PCR; TCRdb has only the in-frame clones, and not every one. This sample has approximately 16,000 clones, each found more than once. Their specific antigens are unknown. The sample was peripheral blood mononuclear cells. The receptors derive from a human donor with common variable immunodeficiency.

About this clone itself: The read falls 3 residues short of the CDR3 end, and the missing part is taken from the germline J gene. The chain recombines TRBV19 with TRBJ2-7; D is possibly TRBD2 (6 bases). Germline CDR1 reads LNHDA; CDR2 reads SQIVND (reference sequence). The CDR3 extends over 14 amino acids. V lost 3 bases, J lost 0 bases, and 9 bases lay in between. CDR3 residues: CASSIGGTSYEQYF. The sequenced CDR3 bases are TGTGCCAGTAGTATTGGGGGGACCTCCTACGAG.

With regard to this clone: The missing CDR3 end, 3 residues past where the read stops, is filled in from the germline J gene. The chain links TRBV20-1 to TRBJ2-7, with TRBD2 as a possible D gene (6 bases). Looked up from germline, CDR1 is DFQATT and CDR2 is SNEGSKA (reference sequence). The CDR3 has 18 amino acids. With 0 bases removed from V and 2 bases from J, the gap between germline ends came to 23 bases. The CDR3 reads CSARDRDSFDRWAYEQYF. The CDR3 DNA, read in part, is TGCAGTGCTAGAGATCGGGACTCCTTCGACCGGTGGGCCTACGAG.

Ten or more counts support this clone. Coverage ceases 3 residues before the CDR3 finishes, and the germline J gene fills in the end. The genes are TRBV2 and TRBJ2-2; D ambiguous. V dropped 0 bases and J dropped 7 bases, with 12 bases sitting between them. The CDR3 runs 15 residues. The germline gives CDR1 SNHLY, CDR2 FYNNEI. Here the CDR3 reads CASSEALQAIGELFF. The CDR3 DNA, read in part, is TGTGCCAGCAGTGAAGCGCTTCAAGCTATCGGGGAG.

This clone was seen a handful of times. The sequence runs out 3 residues before the end of the CDR3; the remainder is reconstructed from the germline J gene. The chain employs TRBV20-1 and TRBJ2-7; D remains ambiguous. The CDR3 runs 13 residues. V lost 6 bases to trimming and J lost 3 bases, with 15 bases between them. The V gene's germline CDR1 is DFQATT and CDR2 SNEGSKA (reference sequence). The covered CDR3 bases are TGCAGTGCACCCGACATATCAAGCTACGAG. Amino acid sequence: CSAPDISSYE. The CDR3 in its entirety is CSAPDISSYEQYF.

For this clone: The read ends 3 residues before the CDR3 terminus; that terminus is restored from the germline J gene. The chain employs TRBV5-1 and TRBJ2-3; tentative D call: TRBD1 (5 bases). Germline-derived CDR1 and CDR2 are SGHRS and YFSETQ. The V and J ends lost 1 base and 0 bases respectively, with 6 bases between them. The CDR3 has 14 amino acids. CDR3 DNA (partial): TGCGCCAGCAGCTTGTCAGGGAGCACAGATACG. The encoded protein is CASSLSGSTDT. The complete CDR3 sequence is CASSLSGSTDTQYF.

This clone was counted between two and nine times. The CDR3 sequence: CASRPGGGSDTQYF. CDR3 DNA (partial): TGCGCCAGCAGACCTGGGGGGGGTAGTGATACG. The chain couples TRBV5-1 to TRBJ2-3, with 7 bases matching TRBD2. The CDR3 end is not reached by the read, which stops 3 residues before it; the germline J gene fills it in. Germline trimming cut 5 bases from V and 6 bases from J; bases unmatched to any gene: 9. CDR1 and CDR2 (germline): SGHRS, YFSETQ. The CDR3 runs 14 residues.

In this sample, this clone turned up a few times. The CDR3 protein is CASSRDRGTYNEQFF. CDR3 DNA, as far as it was read: TGTGCCAGCAGCCGGGACAGGGGGACCTACAATGAG. The chain recombines TRBV11-3 with TRBJ2-1, with 11 bases aligning to TRBD1. The read stops 3 residues short of the end of the CDR3; the missing end is completed from the germline J gene. The CDR3 sequence is 15 residues long. Germline CDR1 reads SGHNT; CDR2 reads YENEEA. V lost 5 bases, J lost 2 bases, and 2 bases stayed unmatched.

Ten or more counts support this clone. The read gets to within 3 residues of the CDR3 end, and the germline J gene fills in the rest. The V gene is TRBV29-1, the J gene TRBJ1-1, with D possibly matching TRBD1 (5 bases). In germline, CDR1 is SQVTM, CDR2 ANQGSEA. There are 13 residues in the CDR3. The V end was cut by 2 bases, the J end by 5 bases, with 12 bases between. This CDR3 is CSVEQGGGTEAFF. CDR3 DNA (partial): TGCAGCGTTGAACAGGGTGGGGGGACTGAA. Filled out from reference TRBV29-1 and TRBJ1-1, the complete variable domain reads SAVISQKPSRDICQRGTSLTIQCQVDSQVTMMFWYRQQPGQSLTLIATANQGSEATYESGFVIDKFPISRPNLTFSTLTVSNMSPEDSSIYLCSVEQGGGTEAFFGQGTRLTVV.

This clone was found many times. The missing CDR3 end, 3 residues past where the read stops, is filled in from the germline J gene. V is TRBV7-2 and J is TRBJ1-1; 7 nucleotides line up with TRBD1. CDR3 size: 14 residues. CDR1 is SGHTA and CDR2 is FQGNSA in the germline V gene. V dropped 3 bases and J dropped 4; count of bases not matched to a gene: 5. The CDR3 loop reads CASSLGRGTTEAFF. Incomplete CDR3 DNA: TGTGCCAGCAGCTTGGGCAGGGGGACCACTGAA.

CDR3 sequence: CASSFQGLQETQYF. The CDR3 DNA, read in part, is TGTGCCAGCAGCTTCCAGGGCCTTCAAGAGACC. The rearrangement links TRBV2 to TRBJ2-5; possibly TRBD1 for D (5 bases). The sequence runs out 3 residues before the end of the CDR3; the remainder is reconstructed from the germline J gene. The germline V gene encodes CDR1 SNHLY and CDR2 FYNNEI. There are 14 residues in the CDR3. V was cut by 6 bases and J by 2 bases, with 13 bases left in between.

Comment on this clone: The read comes to an end 3 residues before the CDR3 does, leaving the germline J gene to fill in the end. The rearrangement uses TRBV6-1 and TRBJ2-5; the D gene could be TRBD1 or TRBD2 (5 bases each). Looked up from germline, CDR1 is MNHNS and CDR2 is SASEGT. The V end was cut by 4 bases, the J end by 5 bases, with 14 bases between. The CDR3 is made up of 14 amino acids. The chain's CDR3 is CASSAGRGVETQYF. The sequenced part of the CDR3 DNA is TGTGCCAGCAGTGCCGGAAGGGGAGTTGAGACC.